The T cell receptor beta chain described here comes from a study of cytomegalovirus exposure and HLA in healthy donors. Study-wide results and limits: Researchers catalogued 150 or so TCR beta chains as cytomegalovirus-associated. Specific recognition of CMV antigens was confirmed in vitro for three chains (all CMV-associated). According to reports, the classifier identified cytomegalovirus status with high specificity and sensitivity.

The CDR3 sequence is 15 residues long. The germline V gene has CDR1 GTSNPN and CDR2 SVGIG (reference sequence). The germline V and J ends were trimmed by 5 bases and 1 base, with 17 bases remaining between them. Separation from the roughly 690-subject first cohort characterized the roughly 120-subject validation cohort, to which the donors belonged. With regard to this clone: What it binds is unknown.

Using immunoSEQ multiplex PCR, the repertoire was profiled, and TCRdb retains in-frame clones only, with some absent. The table records 150,000 to 200,000 clones, 65% to 85% of them present only once. This receptor was identified in a woman aged 18-29 years in good health and CMV-seropositive. This chain joins TRBV30 and TRBJ1-2; D not certain. The sequenced sample consisted of PBMCs. CDR3 sequence reads: CAWARRTINNYGYTF. The CDR3 DNA reads TGTGCCTGGGCGCGGAGGACGATAAATAACTATGGCTACACCTTC.